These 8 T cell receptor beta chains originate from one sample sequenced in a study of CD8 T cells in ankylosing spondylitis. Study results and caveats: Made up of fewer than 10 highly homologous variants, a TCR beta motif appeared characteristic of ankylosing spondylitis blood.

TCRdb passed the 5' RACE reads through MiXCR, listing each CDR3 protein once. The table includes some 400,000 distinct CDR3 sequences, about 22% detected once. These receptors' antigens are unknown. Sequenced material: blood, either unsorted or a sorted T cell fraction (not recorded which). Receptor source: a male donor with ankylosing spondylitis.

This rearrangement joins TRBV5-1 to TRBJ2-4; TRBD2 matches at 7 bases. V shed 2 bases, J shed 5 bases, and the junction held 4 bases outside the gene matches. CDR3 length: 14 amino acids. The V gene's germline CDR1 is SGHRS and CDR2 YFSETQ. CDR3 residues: CASSFGLAENIQYF. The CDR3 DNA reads TGCGCCAGCAGCTTCGGTCTAGCGGAAAACATTCAGTACTTC.

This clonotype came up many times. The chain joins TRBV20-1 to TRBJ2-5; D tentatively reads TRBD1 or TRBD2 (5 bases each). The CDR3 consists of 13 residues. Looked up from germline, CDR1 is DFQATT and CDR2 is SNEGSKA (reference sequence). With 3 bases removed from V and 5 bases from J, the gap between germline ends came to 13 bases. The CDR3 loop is CSASLGAWETQYF. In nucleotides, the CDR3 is TGCAGTGCTAGTCTCGGGGCCTGGGAGACCCAGTACTTC.

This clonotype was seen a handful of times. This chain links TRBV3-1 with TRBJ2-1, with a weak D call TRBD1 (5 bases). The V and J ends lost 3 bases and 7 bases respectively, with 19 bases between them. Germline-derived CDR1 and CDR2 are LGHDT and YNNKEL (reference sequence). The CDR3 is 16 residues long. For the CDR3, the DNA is TGTGCCAGCAGCCAGCACCAGGGCGGCGAAAAGAATGAGCAGTTCTTC. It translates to CASSQHQGGEKNEQFF.

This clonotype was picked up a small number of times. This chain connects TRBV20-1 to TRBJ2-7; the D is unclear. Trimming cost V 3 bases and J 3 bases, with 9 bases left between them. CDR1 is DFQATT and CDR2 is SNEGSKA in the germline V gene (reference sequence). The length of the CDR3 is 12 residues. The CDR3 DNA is TGCAGTGCTAGTTCCCAGGACTACGAGCAGTACTTC. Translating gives CSASSQDYEQYF.

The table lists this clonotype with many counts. The chain's CDR3 is CATGTGGTDTQYF. CDR3 DNA sequence: TGTGCCACCGGGACAGGGGGCACAGATACGCAGTATTTT. The V and J genes are TRBV24-1 and TRBJ2-3; 10 nucleotides align to TRBD1. With 9 bases clipped from V and 1 base from J, the junction kept 0 bases outside the gene matches. CDR1 KGHDR and CDR2 SFDVKD come from the germline V gene. The CDR3 runs to 13 residues.

The CDR3: CASSMPVEDGTDTQYF. The CDR3 DNA sequence: TGTGCCAGTAGTATGCCCGTCGAGGACGGCACAGATACGCAGTATTTT. The rearrangement links TRBV19 to TRBJ2-3; D not resolved. V was shortened by 3 bases and J by 1 base, with 14 bases between the two germline ends. This CDR3 is 16 amino acids long. Per germline, CDR1 LNHDA and CDR2 SQIVND (reference sequence). Using reference TRBV19 and TRBJ2-3 for the parts outside the CDR3, the full variable domain is DGGITQSPKYLFRKEGQNVTLSCEQNLNHDAMYWYRQDPGQGLRLIYYSQIVNDFQKGDIAEGYSVSREKKESFPLTVTSAQKNPTAFYLCASSMPVEDGTDTQYFGPGTRLTVL.

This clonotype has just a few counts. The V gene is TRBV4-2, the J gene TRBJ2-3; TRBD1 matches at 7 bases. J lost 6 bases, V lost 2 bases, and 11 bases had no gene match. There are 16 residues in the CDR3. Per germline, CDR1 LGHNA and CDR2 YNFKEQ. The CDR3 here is CASSQRQGLRSDTQYF. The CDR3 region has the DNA TGTGCCAGCAGCCAACGACAGGGTTTAAGGTCGGATACGCAGTATTTT.

CDR3 coding DNA: TGCGCCAGCAGCACGGGACAAGAGACCCAGTACTTC. Its protein product is CASSTGQETQYF. The V and J genes are TRBV5-1 and TRBJ2-5; possibly TRBD2 for D (5 bases). Trimming shortened V by 4 bases and J by 2 bases, and 6 bases separated the two germline ends. Germline CDR1 SGHRS, CDR2 YFSETQ. The CDR3 is 12 amino acids.